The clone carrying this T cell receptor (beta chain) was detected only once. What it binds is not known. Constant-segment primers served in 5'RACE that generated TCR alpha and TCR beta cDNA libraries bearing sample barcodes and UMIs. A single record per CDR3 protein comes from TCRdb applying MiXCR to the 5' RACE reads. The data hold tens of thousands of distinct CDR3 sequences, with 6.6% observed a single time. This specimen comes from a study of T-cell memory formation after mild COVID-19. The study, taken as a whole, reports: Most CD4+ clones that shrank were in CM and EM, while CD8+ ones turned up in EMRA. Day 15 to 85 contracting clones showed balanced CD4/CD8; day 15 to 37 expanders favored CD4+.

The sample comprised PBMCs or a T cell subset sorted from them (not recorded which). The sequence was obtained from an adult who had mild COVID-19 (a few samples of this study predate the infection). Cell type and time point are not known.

CDR3 sequence reads: CASSQQGPVGFF. CDR3 bases: TGTGCCAGCAGTCAACAGGGCCCGGTGGGCTTCTTC. The chain has TRBV6-5 and TRBJ2-1; the D gene is possibly TRBD1 (6 bases). This CDR3 comprises 12 residues. The germline gives CDR1 MNHEY, CDR2 SVGAGI. The V end was cut by 5 bases, the J end by 16 bases, with 18 bases between.